This T cell receptor (beta chain) was observed in a study of shared clonotypes between healthy human individuals. Naive CD8 isolation took CD45RO-negative cells positively selected for CCR7 and excluded terminally differentiated effector memory CD45RA+ cells. The V gene's germline CDR1 is GTSNPN and CDR2 SVGIG (reference sequence). Trimming took off 4 bases at V and 1 base at J, with 11 bases between the two ends. The CDR3 is 13 amino acids. The table came from immunoSEQ multiplex PCR; TCRdb's copy has only in-frame clones and leaves some out. This table holds 1.5 million to 2.5 million clones, just under 95% found once.

The receptor was isolated from a man aged 18 to 30 in good health. Material: naive CD8+ T cells sorted from blood. The rearrangement links TRBV30 to TRBJ2-7, with a tentative D call TRBD1 (6 bases). The CDR3 DNA sequence: TGTGCCTGGAAAGGAGGACAGTCCTACGAGCAGTACTTC. Amino acids: CAWKGGQSYEQYF.